This T cell receptor beta chain was found in a study of blood T cell repertoires in COVID-19. Sequencing used immunoSEQ multiplex PCR; TCRdb keeps in-frame clones, though not all of them. This sample has 150,000 to 200,000 clones, with roughly 76% found just once. V trimming: 3 bases; J trimming: 5 bases; junction bases outside the gene matches: 2. CDR1 and CDR2 (germline): LNHNV, YYDKDF (reference sequence). The CDR3 has 14 amino acids. Sequencing was done on a sample of peripheral blood. The sequence was obtained from a woman older than 75 with COVID-19, enrolled during active disease. V usage is TRBV15 and J usage is TRBJ2-5; 11 bases agree with TRBD1. CDR3 sequence reads: CATSRDRGLETQYF. DNA for the CDR3: TGTGCCACCAGCAGGGACAGGGGGCTGGAGACCCAGTACTTC. Complete variable domain (other parts from reference TRBV15 and TRBJ2-5): DAMVIQNPRYQVTQFGKPVTLSCSQTLNHNVMYWYQQKSSQAPKLLFHYYDKDFNNEADTPDNFQSRRPNTSFCFLDIRSPGLGDTAMYLCATSRDRGLETQYFGPGTRLLVL.